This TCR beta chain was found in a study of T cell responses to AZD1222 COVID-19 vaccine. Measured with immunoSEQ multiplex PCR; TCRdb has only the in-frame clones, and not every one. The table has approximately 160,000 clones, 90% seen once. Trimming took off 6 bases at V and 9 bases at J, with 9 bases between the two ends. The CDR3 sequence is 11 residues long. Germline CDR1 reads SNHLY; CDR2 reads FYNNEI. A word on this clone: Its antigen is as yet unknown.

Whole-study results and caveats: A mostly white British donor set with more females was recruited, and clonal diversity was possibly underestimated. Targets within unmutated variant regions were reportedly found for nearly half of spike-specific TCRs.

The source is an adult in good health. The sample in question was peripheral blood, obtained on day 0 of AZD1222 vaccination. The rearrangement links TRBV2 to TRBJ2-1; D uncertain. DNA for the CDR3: TGTGCCAGCAGGGGCGCCGGTGAGCAGTTCTTC. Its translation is CASRGAGEQFF.